Shown below are 12 T cell receptor beta chains from a single sample sequenced in a study of T-cell reconstitution after alpha-beta-depleted transplantation in children (dated by TCRdb to about 2016). The library was obtained by PCR. Sequencing took place on an Illumina HiSeq 2500. To normalize quantification of the TCRbeta repertoire, the TCR libraries were built with molecular barcoding that relied on unique molecular identifiers. The public reads were reanalyzed by TCRdb: fastp trimming at Q25, MiXCR alignment, in-frame beta chains only. Duplicate CDR3 protein sequences are folded into a single record with the most common DNA and genes. The sample table holds some 300,000 distinct CDR3 sequences, of which 10% were seen once. The top ten hold approximately 2.3% of the sample. Specimen: PBMCs from the stem cell graft donor, collected from the stem cell graft. The receptors originated from a human donor who donated a stem cell graft to a child with acute lymphoblastic leukemia.

This clonotype was recorded a few times. The chain combines TRBV4-1 with TRBJ2-7; 9 bases agree with TRBD2. The CDR3 covers 14 residues. V shed 2 bases, J shed 2 bases, and the junction held 1 base outside the gene matches. Germline CDR1 reads MGHRA; CDR2 reads YSYEKL. This CDR3 reads CASSQIAGAYEQYF. The CDR3 bases are TGCGCCAGCAGCCAAATAGCGGGAGCCTACGAGCAGTACTTC.

A few counts support this clonotype. The rearrangement joins TRBV7-3 to TRBJ2-2; no reliable D call. This CDR3 is built from 14 residues. The V end lost 4 bases, the J end lost 7 bases, and 13 bases lay between the germline ends. CDR1 SGHTA and CDR2 FQGTGA come from the germline V gene. As DNA, the CDR3 is TGTGCCAGCAGCTCAAGGATAGTGCACGGGGAGCTGTTTTTT. Translated: CASSSRIVHGELFF.

Regarding this clonotype: This may stem from a read error, because a much larger clone lies one nucleotide away. The chain recombines TRBV20-1 with TRBJ2-1; D not certain. CDR3 length: 14 residues. Germline V gene sequence: CDR1 DFQATT, CDR2 SNEGSKA (reference sequence). The V end was cut by 3 bases, the J end by 1 base, with 10 bases between. This chain's CDR3 is CSASFANSYNEQFF. DNA for the CDR3: TGCAGTGCTAGTTTCGCGAATTCCTACAATGAGCAGTTCTTC.

This clonotype has only a few counts. V and J are TRBV4-3 and TRBJ2-2; D might be TRBD2 (6 bases). The germline CDR1 and CDR2 sequences are LGHNA and YSLEER. Trimming removed 0 bases at V and 5 bases at J, with 13 bases between. There are 16 residues in the CDR3. The CDR3 here is CASSQDPGDRTGELFF. Here the CDR3 DNA reads TGCGCCAGCAGCCAAGATCCGGGGGACCGGACCGGGGAGCTGTTTTTT.

As concerns this clonotype: A much larger clonotype is one base distant, so this may be a read error. V usage is TRBV5-1 and J usage is TRBJ2-4; possibly TRBD2 for D (7 bases). The CDR3 length is 16 residues. Germline V lookup: CDR1 SGHRS, CDR2 YFSETQ. Trimming took off 4 bases at V and 2 bases at J, with 16 bases between the two ends. In DNA form, the CDR3 reads TGCGCCAGCAGCCCCGTACAGGGAGGGTCCAAAAACATTCAGTACTTC. It encodes CASSPVQGGSKNIQYF.

This sequence joins TRBV6-1 and TRBJ1-5; 7 nucleotides line up with TRBD1. V was pared by 7 bases and J by 4 bases, with 13 bases of the junction left unmatched. The germline V gene has CDR1 MNHNS and CDR2 SASEGT. The CDR3 extends over 16 amino acids. CDR3 sequence reads: CASTQVGQSLNQPQHF. CDR3 nucleotide sequence: TGTGCCAGCACCCAGGTGGGACAGTCCCTTAATCAGCCCCAGCATTTT.

This clonotype was seen many times. The V call is TRBV5-5, the J call TRBJ2-3; 7 positions agree with TRBD1. The CDR3 runs 16 residues. The germline V gene encodes CDR1 SGHKS and CDR2 YYEKEE (reference sequence). V lost 4 bases to trimming and J lost 2 bases; unmatched junction nucleotides: 10. Written as DNA, the CDR3 is TGTGCCAGCAGCCTTGGACAGGCAGGGCCCACAGATACGCAGTATTTT. As protein: CASSLGQAGPTDTQYF.

J is TRBJ2-1 and V is TRBV23-1, with TRBD1 matching over 9 bases. TRBV23-1 is an ORF; its function is uncertain. This CDR3 is 15 amino acids long. The J segment lost 5 bases and the V segment lost 2 bases, leaving 4 bases of the junction unmatched. DNA of the CDR3: TGCGCCAGCAGTCAACGACAGGGGGATAACAATGAGCAGTTCTTC. Protein sequence: CASSQRQGDNNEQFF.

This sequence joins TRBV27 and TRBJ1-5; TRBD1 is a possible D gene (5 bases). V gave up 6 bases and J gave up 0 bases, with 9 bases separating them. The CDR3 length is 14 residues. The germline CDR1 and CDR2 sequences are MNHEY and SMNVEV (reference sequence). The CDR3 bases are TGTGCCAGCAGGCACAGGAATAGCAATCAGCCCCAGCATTTT. This sequence encodes CASRHRNSNQPQHF.

This clonotype was observed a handful of times. The V and J genes are TRBV19 and TRBJ2-2; 7 nucleotides match TRBD2. The V segment lost 3 bases and the J segment 5 bases; nucleotides outside the gene matches: 6. The CDR3 sequence is 15 residues long. In germline, CDR1 is LNHDA, CDR2 SQIVND (reference sequence). CDR3 region: CASSISRRGTGELFF. Written as DNA, the CDR3 is TGTGCCAGTAGTATCTCGAGGCGGGGGACCGGGGAGCTGTTTTTT.

V is TRBV3-1 and J is TRBJ2-3, with TRBD2 identical over 8 bases. J gave up 6 bases and V 8 bases, and 10 bases lay outside the gene matches. CDR3 length: 14 amino acids. CDR1 is LGHDT, CDR2 YNNKEL, per germline (reference sequence). The CDR3 sequence is CASSLTGGRDTQYF. CDR3 bases: TGTGCCAGCTCCTTAACGGGAGGGCGGGATACGCAGTATTTT.

This clonotype was found a few times. This chain joins TRBV4-1 and TRBJ2-7; D unresolved. The CDR3 is 15 residues long. Germline V CDR1 and CDR2: MGHRA, YSYEKL. The V end was cut by 1 base, the J end by 0 bases, with 10 bases between. In DNA, the CDR3 is TGCGCCAGCAGCCAAGTCGGAGACACCTCCTACGAGCAGTACTTC. Translated: CASSQVGDTSYEQYF.